The source of this TCR beta chain is a study of blood T cells in healthy people across ages. Study-wide points: Donors of long life had a larger count of naive CD4+ cells and greater diversity than aged donors.

Trimming at V came to 2 bases and at J to 6 bases, leaving 7 bases not matched to a gene. The V gene's germline CDR1 is MNHEY and CDR2 SVGAGI. This CDR3 spans 15 amino acids. On this clonotype: The antigen is unknown.

Sample-barcoded 5' priming and a J-beta primer mix drove a second PCR of 7 to 11 cycles. A 12-random-nucleotide template-switch adaptor tagged each cDNA molecule. Each CDR3 protein is one row after TCRdb ran MiXCR on the 5' RACE reads. Counted here are some 1,000,000 distinct CDR3 sequences, 20% to 25% occurring once; the ten biggest clones make up approximately 0.71%. The same specimen was also included in a second study, on T cells of mothers and their children. As that report states: The search for persistent microchimeric T cell clones detected none.

The sequenced sample consisted of blood. The clonotype comes from a girl aged 2-10 years in good health. The chain joins TRBV6-5 to TRBJ2-7; TRBD2 matches at 10 bases. The CDR3 loop reads CASSYGSSGSLEQYF. DNA of the CDR3: TGTGCCAGCAGTTACGGGTCTAGCGGGAGTCTCGAGCAGTACTTC.